This paragraph reports one T cell receptor (beta chain). Seattle patient enrollment occurred during active infection, with longitudinal follow-up thereafter. As processed by the authors: Cell counts per sample came from amplifying reference gene primers. Some clones are missing from TCRdb's copy, which holds only in-frame ones; the method was immunoSEQ multiplex PCR. V, J and clone size are taken as reported in that table, and D and trimming were inferred from the DNA itself. The table shows 200,000 to 250,000 clones, with roughly 79% occurring only once. This sample is drawn from a study of blood T cell repertoires in COVID-19. Study-wide context: T cells, B-cell-depleted T cells, or PBMCs supplied cDNA or gDNA.

Trimming pared 3 bases from V and 8 bases from J, leaving 10 bases between. The CDR3 is 12 residues long. J is TRBJ1-2 and V is TRBV12-3 or TRBV12-4; D might be TRBD1 (5 bases). Sequencing input: peripheral blood. The TCR originated in a woman aged 80 or over with COVID-19, enrolled during active disease. CDR3 nucleotides: TGTGCCAGCAGTTTTCGACAGACCGGCTACACCTTC. Translation gives CASSFRQTGYTF.